This TCR beta chain came from a study of regulatory dendritic cells for organ transplantation. CDR3 size: 15 residues. Germline trimming cut 0 bases from V and 6 bases from J; bases unmatched to any gene: 6. CDR1 PRHDT and CDR2 FYEKMQ come from the germline V gene (reference sequence). Allogeneic regulatory or mature dendritic cells were co-cultured for roughly five days with CFSE-labeled sorted T cells at 1:10. CD4+ or CD8+ T cells were sorted as naive CD45RA+ or memory CD45RO+. Comment on this clone: Its specificity is unknown.

The repertoire was sequenced with immunoSEQ multiplex PCR; TCRdb's copy has only in-frame clones and lacks some. The sample lists more than 5,000 clones; about 70% were seen once. Points from the study as a whole: Mature dendritic cells appeared to drive more memory CD8+ clonal expansion than regulatory ones. Among resting subsets, memory CD8+ cells contained the most alloreactive clonotypes. Naive T cells showed high diversity, memory cells less, memory CD8+ least.

The receptor was derived from a human donor in good health. V is TRBV13 and J is TRBJ1-2, with 8 positions matching TRBD1. Sequencing was performed on memory CD8+ T cells from blood cultured with regulatory dendritic cells. Subset denoted: CD45RO+ memory T cells. DNA for the CDR3: TGTGCCAGCAGCTTAGGTCTTCCAGGGGGCGATGGCTACACCTTC. Translated, it gives CASSLGLPGGDGYTF.